These 32 T cell receptor beta chains originate from one sample sequenced in a study of T cell repertoires in cytomegalovirus infection. TCRdb re-analysed the reads in MiXCR, keeping a single row per CDR3 protein. The sample yields approximately 910,000 distinct CDR3 sequences, 31% seen once. These receptors are not linked to any known antigen. The sample was cultured CD8+ T cells from PBMCs, taken from culture after CMV antigen stimulation. All receptors come from a human donor in good health (CMV status not recorded). Some clones in this sample may be carry-over from other donors' samples.

The gene calls are TRBV19 and TRBJ2-1; the match to TRBD1 covers 7 bases. Germline CDR1 is LNHDA and CDR2 is SQIVND (reference sequence). The junction had 9 bases not matched to a gene; V was cut back by 6 bases and J by 7 bases. The CDR3 loop spans 14 amino acids. The CDR3 region has the DNA TGTGCCAGTAGCGCTAGGGGGCGTTGGAATGAGCAGTTCTTC. It specifies CASSARGRWNEQFF. The complete variable domain, with remaining parts taken from reference TRBV19 and TRBJ2-1, reads DGGITQSPKYLFRKEGQNVTLSCEQNLNHDAMYWYRQDPGQGLRLIYYSQIVNDFQKGDIAEGYSVSREKKESFPLTVTSAQKNPTAFYLCASSARGRWNEQFFGPGTRLTVL.

This clonotype has a handful of counts. J is TRBJ1-1 and V is TRBV6-6; D unclear. V dropped 7 bases and J dropped 5 bases, with 8 bases sitting between them. CDR3 length: 11 residues. Looked up from germline, CDR1 is MNHNY and CDR2 is SVGAGI (reference sequence). The CDR3 loop reads CASIPLTEAFF. CDR3 DNA: TGTGCCAGCATCCCCCTGACTGAAGCTTTCTTT.

The chain uses TRBV19 and TRBJ2-3; the D call may be TRBD1 or TRBD2 (6 bases each). The CDR3 totals 17 residues. V was shortened by 5 bases and J by 6 bases, with 24 bases between the two germline ends. Germline V gene data show CDR1 as LNHDA and CDR2 as SQIVND (reference sequence). CDR3 bases: TGTGCCAGTAGTCCCGCCCAACGGGGGCTCCGGGAGGATACGCAGTATTTT. Translated: CASSPAQRGLREDTQYF.

This sequence joins TRBV27 and TRBJ2-5, with 7 nucleotides matching TRBD1. The CDR3 is 13 residues long. J was trimmed by 6 bases and V by 3 bases; bases with no gene match: 4. CDR1 is MNHEY, CDR2 SMNVEV, per germline (reference sequence). CDR3 DNA sequence: TGTGCCAGCAGTTTTGGCAGGGGGAAGACCCAGTACTTC. Translated, it gives CASSFGRGKTQYF.

This clonotype has a count of ten or more. J is TRBJ2-7 and V is TRBV7-2, with 11 bases fitting TRBD1. Germline assignment: CDR1 SGHTA and CDR2 FQGNSA. Trimming took 3 bases from V and 2 from J; bases not matched to a gene: 6. The length of the CDR3 is 16 residues. The CDR3, as DNA: TGTGCCAGCAGCTTCGGACAGGGACAGGGGGCCTACGAGCAGTACTTC. Translated: CASSFGQGQGAYEQYF.

J is TRBJ1-4 and V is TRBV19; D unclear. The germline V gene encodes CDR1 LNHDA and CDR2 SQIVND (reference sequence). The CDR3 spans 18 residues. V dropped 5 bases and J dropped 6 bases, with 25 bases sitting between them. The CDR3, as DNA: TGTGCCAGTAGTTCCCCAGGAGGTCGGAATTTCGGGGATGAAAAACTGTTTTTT. Encoded protein: CASSSPGGRNFGDEKLFF.

This clonotype was recorded once. V is TRBV6-1 and J is TRBJ2-3; no firm D call. Trimming cost V 8 bases and J 2 bases, with 26 bases left between them. The CDR3 is 18 amino acids. The germline gives CDR1 MNHNS, CDR2 SASEGT. CDR3 sequence: CASPSMNNRNSHTDTQYF. In nucleotides, the CDR3 is TGTGCCAGCCCTTCGATGAACAATCGAAACTCTCACACAGATACGCAGTATTTT.

This clonotype was recorded a few times. The chain links TRBV7-6 to TRBJ2-5, with a weak D call TRBD1 (5 bases). CDR3 size: 15 residues. CDR1 and CDR2 from the germline V gene are SGHVS and FNYEAQ. The V end was cut by 3 bases, the J end by 5 bases, with 16 bases between. For the CDR3, the DNA is TGTGCCAGCAGCTTCCAGGGCAGCCTTCCCGAGACCCAGTACTTC. This gives the protein CASSFQGSLPETQYF.

This chain links TRBV12-3 or TRBV12-4 with TRBJ2-4; the D is unclear. The CDR3 is 14 residues long. V was pared by 8 bases and J by 3 bases, with 14 bases between. The CDR3 spells CASADQSFKNIQYF. As DNA, the CDR3 is TGTGCCAGCGCCGATCAATCGTTCAAAAACATTCAGTACTTC.

For this clonotype: A read error may account for a junction end that differs from germline. The chain employs TRBV5-8 and TRBJ2-1, with 9 bases lining up with TRBD2. The CDR3 has 16 amino acids. Germline values: CDR1 SGHTS, CDR2 YDEGEE. The CDR3 loop reads CASRLMASGENNGQFF. The DNA of the CDR3 is TGTGCCAGCAGACTAATGGCTAGCGGGGAGAACAATGGGCAGTTCTTC.

V is TRBV7-2 and J is TRBJ1-1, with D perhaps matching TRBD1 (5 bases). Deletions cut 1 base from V and 1 base from J, with 13 bases between. The CDR3 spans 16 residues. The V gene's germline CDR1 is SGHTA and CDR2 FQGNSA. The CDR3 coding sequence is TGTGCCAGCAGCTTAGTACTTTTCGGGGGGAACACTGAAGCTTTCTTT. This gives the protein CASSLVLFGGNTEAFF.

The gene calls are TRBV5-8 and TRBJ2-7; TRBD1 is a possible D gene (5 bases). The CDR3 runs to 14 residues. V was clipped by 3 bases and J by 3 bases, with 13 bases between them. The V gene's germline CDR1 is SGHTS and CDR2 YDEGEE. DNA of the CDR3: TGTGCCAGCAGCTCACGACAGAGAGGCTACGAGCAGTACGTC. Translation: CASSSRQRGYEQYV.

This clonotype was observed a few times. The chain joins TRBV28 to TRBJ1-2; 7 bases line up with TRBD1. The CDR3 has 20 residues. With V trimmed by 4 bases and J by 4 bases, 24 bases remained unmatched. Per the germline V gene, CDR1 is MDHEN and CDR2 is SYDVKM. The CDR3 coding sequence is TGTGCCAGCAGTTCCATACTCCCGGGACAGTATGGTGAAGCCCTCTATGGCTACACCTTC. This sequence encodes CASSSILPGQYGEALYGYTF.

The table lists this clonotype with a few counts. This sequence joins TRBV7-9 and TRBJ1-1; 9 nucleotides align to TRBD1. V lost 5 bases to trimming and J lost 7 bases; unmatched junction nucleotides: 11. Germline CDR1 is SEHNR and CDR2 is FQNEAQ (reference sequence). The CDR3 runs to 15 residues. CDR3 bases: TGTGCCAGCAGCCTTCCGGGACAGGGCAGTGATGAAGCTTTCTTT. It translates to CASSLPGQGSDEAFF. Full variable domain (remainder filled in from reference TRBV7-9 and TRBJ1-1): DTGVSQNPRHKITKRGQNVTFRCDPISEHNRLYWYRQTLGQGPEFLTYFQNEAQLEKSRLLSDRFSAERPKGSFSTLEIQRTEQGDSAMYLCASSLPGQGSDEAFFGQGTRLTVV.

This clonotype has at least ten counts. J is TRBJ1-2 and V is TRBV7-9, with 7 bases aligning to TRBD1. This CDR3 is 12 amino acids long. Looked up from germline, CDR1 is SEHNR and CDR2 is FQNEAQ (reference sequence). V was clipped by 5 bases and J by 3 bases; unmatched bases: 0. The CDR3 here is CASSQGDYGYTF. The CDR3, as DNA: TGTGCCAGCAGCCAGGGGGACTATGGCTACACCTTC.

Regarding this clonotype: At one end, the junction sequence differs from germline, possibly due to a read error. This chain links TRBV27 with TRBJ2-3; 7 positions agree with TRBD2. Germline V gives CDR1 MNHEY, CDR2 SMNVEV (reference sequence). The CDR3 has 16 residues. CDR3 loop: CASSISPGLVPDTQYF. CDR3 in DNA: TGTGCCAGCAGTATATCCCCCGGACTAGTTCCAGATACGCAGTATTTT.

V is TRBV11-1 and J is TRBJ2-1, with D possibly TRBD2 on 6 matching bases. There are 14 residues in the CDR3. Per germline, CDR1 SGHAT and CDR2 FQDESV (reference sequence). V was pared by 5 bases and J by 6 bases, with 14 bases between. The CDR3 DNA reads TGTGCCAGCAGCGTTAGCGGTAGGGGCAATGAGCAGTTCTTC. It encodes CASSVSGRGNEQFF.

This clonotype was seen only a few times. CDR3 DNA sequence: TGTGCCAGCAGTGAGGGACAGCGTTACGAGCAGTACTTC. Residues: CASSEGQRYEQYF. The rearrangement links TRBV6-1 to TRBJ2-7; 7 positions agree with TRBD1. V shed 3 bases, J shed 4 bases, and the junction held 3 bases outside the gene matches. The CDR3 spans 13 residues. Germline CDR1 MNHNS, CDR2 SASEGT.

V usage is TRBV7-9 and J usage is TRBJ1-2; D gene uncertain. The CDR3 runs to 15 residues. Trimming removed 4 bases at V and 1 base at J, with 13 bases between. In germline, CDR1 is SEHNR, CDR2 FQNEAQ (reference sequence). The CDR3 bases are TGTGCCAGCAGCTCAATAGACACGATTAACTATGGCTACACCTTC. Protein sequence: CASSSIDTINYGYTF.

This clonotype turned up a few times. The chain employs TRBV6-5 and TRBJ2-2; no clear D. Trimming pared 7 bases from V and 2 bases from J, leaving 14 bases between. The V gene's germline CDR1 is MNHEY and CDR2 SVGAGI. The CDR3 is 15 residues long. The CDR3 reads CASKMGSTNTGELFF. In nucleotides, the CDR3 is TGTGCCAGCAAGATGGGGTCCACAAACACCGGGGAGCTGTTTTTT.

The V gene is TRBV28, the J gene TRBJ1-6, with D hard to call. V was shortened by 6 bases and J by 5 bases, with 14 bases between the two germline ends. This CDR3 has 15 residues. Per germline, CDR1 MDHEN and CDR2 SYDVKM. DNA for the CDR3: TGTGCCAGCAGGCCCTATATGACTAATAATTCACCCCTCCACTTT. Protein sequence: CASRPYMTNNSPLHF.

This clonotype was picked up a small number of times. The chain employs TRBV6-2 or TRBV6-3 and TRBJ2-1; 7 positions agree with TRBD2. This CDR3 has 16 residues. Germline assignment: CDR1 MNHEY and CDR2 SVGEGT. Trimming took 0 bases from V and 8 from J; bases not matched to a gene: 10. The CDR3 bases are TGTGCCAGCAGTTACTCGGATCGGGGGGATTTCGATGAGCAGTTCTTC. Its protein product is CASSYSDRGDFDEQFF.

This clonotype was detected only a few times. The J gene is TRBJ1-1, the V gene TRBV6-1; TRBD1 matches 11 bases. The CDR3 runs to 19 residues. Germline CDR1 is MNHNS and CDR2 is SASEGT. V lost 0 bases, J lost 0 bases, and 9 bases stayed unmatched. The CDR3 nucleotides read TGTGCCAGCAGTGAAGCCATGGGGACAGGGGGACTCATGAACACTGAAGCTTTCTTT. This codes for CASSEAMGTGGLMNTEAFF.

The chain links TRBV29-1 to TRBJ1-2, with a weak D call TRBD1 (6 bases). V lost 7 bases, J lost 3 bases, and 21 bases lay in between. The germline CDR1 and CDR2 sequences are SQVTM and ANQGSEA. This CDR3 region has 15 residues. The DNA for the CDR3 is TGCAGCGCCCGGGTCAGGGGCCCAGGGGACTATGGCTACACCTTC. As protein: CSARVRGPGDYGYTF.

Only a few counts were recorded for this clonotype. V gene TRBV15 combines with J gene TRBJ1-5, with 11 bases matching TRBD1. CDR1 is LNHNV, CDR2 YYDKDF, per germline (reference sequence). Trimming at V came to 3 bases and at J to 7 bases, leaving 5 bases not matched to a gene. The CDR3 contains 15 residues. CDR3 DNA sequence: TGTGCCACCAGCAGGGACAGGGGGCCCTCCCAGCCCCAGCATTTT. Translated, it gives CATSRDRGPSQPQHF.

This clonotype was detected ten times or more. The rearrangement joins TRBV7-3 to TRBJ1-1; D not certain. V was cut by 3 bases and J by 3 bases, with 5 bases left in between. The CDR3 covers 12 residues. The germline gives CDR1 SGHTA, CDR2 FQGTGA. CDR3 loop: CASSFSHTEAFF. CDR3 DNA sequence: TGTGCCAGCAGCTTCAGCCACACTGAAGCTTTCTTT.

This clonotype came up many times. This sequence joins TRBV7-2 and TRBJ1-3, with TRBD1 identical over 9 bases. Trimming at V came to 5 bases and at J to 0 bases, leaving 14 bases not matched to a gene. This CDR3 region has 19 residues. Germline lookup yields CDR1 SGHTA and CDR2 FQGNSA. The CDR3: CASSRLSPGQGFSGNTIYF. The CDR3 coding sequence is TGTGCCAGCAGCCGCCTCTCCCCGGGACAGGGTTTCTCTGGAAACACCATATATTTT.

This sequence joins TRBV7-9 and TRBJ2-3; a possible D gene is TRBD2 (7 bases). This CDR3 region has 19 residues. Germline CDR1 reads SEHNR; CDR2 reads FQNEAQ (reference sequence). Trimming pared 4 bases from V and 1 base from J, leaving 24 bases between. The CDR3 nucleotides are TGTGCCAGCAGCTCAACTATTGTGAGGGGGGGCCGAGGCACAGATACGCAGTATTTT. This encodes CASSSTIVRGGRGTDTQYF.

The chain recombines TRBV28 with TRBJ1-5; 10 bases agree with TRBD1. The CDR3 totals 16 residues. V shed 7 bases and J 1 base; nucleotides not matched to a gene: 7. CDR1 is MDHEN, CDR2 SYDVKM, per germline. CDR3 residues: CASTPWTGGSNQPQHF. CDR3 nucleotides: TGTGCCAGCACCCCCTGGACAGGGGGAAGCAATCAGCCCCAGCATTTT.

The J gene is TRBJ2-3, the V gene TRBV2, with D maybe TRBD2 (5 bases). Per germline, CDR1 SNHLY and CDR2 FYNNEI. CDR3 size: 15 residues. The ends were cut back, 1 base at V and 2 bases at J, with 10 bases in the middle. CDR3: CASSEDGVYTDTQYF. CDR3 nucleotide sequence: TGTGCCAGCAGTGAAGACGGGGTCTACACAGATACGCAGTATTTT.

This clonotype was counted ten times or more. The gene calls are TRBV27 and TRBJ2-1, with 12 bases that match TRBD1. With 6 bases clipped from V and 10 bases from J, the junction kept 13 bases outside the gene matches. Germline V gives CDR1 MNHEY, CDR2 SMNVEV (reference sequence). The CDR3 is made up of 16 amino acids. In DNA form, the CDR3 reads TGTGCCAGCAGGGCTATCGGGACAGGGGGCTCTAGAGAGCAGTTCTTC. This encodes CASRAIGTGGSREQFF.

This clonotype was observed many times. The rearrangement uses TRBV5-1 and TRBJ1-1, with D hard to call. CDR1 SGHRS and CDR2 YFSETQ come from the germline V gene. With 1 base removed from V and 1 base from J, the gap between germline ends came to 14 bases. This CDR3 is 16 amino acids long. The chain's CDR3 is CASSLKLVGTNTEAFF. The CDR3 DNA reads TGCGCCAGCAGCTTGAAGCTCGTGGGAACGAACACTGAAGCTTTCTTT.